Listed below are T cell receptor beta chains from one sample, sequenced in a study of CD8 T cells in Susac syndrome. MiXCR, applied by TCRdb to the immunoSEQ multiplex PCR reads, yields one record per CDR3 protein. The table has more than 95,000 distinct CDR3 sequences, approximately 93% seen once; the top ten hold roughly 0.33%. Sample: CD8+ T cells from PBMCs. The receptors come from a human donor with multiple sclerosis. Both conserved end residues are part of each CDR3. The order of the fields is V gene, J gene, D gene, CDR3 protein. D genes are given only for firm matches.

>TRBV19|TRBJ1-5|-
CASSAQPGWNQPQHF
>TRBV11-1|TRBJ1-1|-
CASALRRMNTEAFF
>TRBV13|TRBJ2-7|TRBD2
CASSLGGGGRSYEQYF
>TRBV12-3/TRBV12-4|TRBJ1-6|TRBD1
CASSTLTGIASSPLHF
>TRBV13|TRBJ1-2|-
CASSLGRGTDNYGYTF
>TRBV7-9|TRBJ2-5|TRBD1
CASSFGTDQETQYF
>TRBV30|TRBJ2-2|-
CAWTQGTGELFF
>TRBV19|TRBJ1-5|-
CASSIGGRGNQPQHF
>TRBV18|TRBJ1-1|-
CASSPPGQGKILNTEAFF
>TRBV9|TRBJ2-1|-
CASSVGVGGDEQFF
>TRBV10-3|TRBJ2-7|TRBD1
CAIRPGGLNEQYF
>TRBV7-3|TRBJ2-1|-
CASSLAEAYNEQFF
>TRBV28|TRBJ2-5|TRBD1
CASRTPGQGQETQYF
>TRBV4-1|TRBJ2-1|TRBD1
CASSLRDRGDEQFF
>TRBV29-1|TRBJ1-3|TRBD1
CSVELGTGDRSGNTIYF
>TRBV11-2|TRBJ2-5|-
CASSYGTAIETQYF
>TRBV20-1|TRBJ2-3|TRBD2
CSARDTRAGITTDTQYF
>TRBV20-1|TRBJ2-1|-
CSARGGQGVGNEQFF
>TRBV6-5|TRBJ1-1|-
CASSPDLNTEAFF
>TRBV4-2|TRBJ2-1|-
CASSPEATGQRYNEQFF
>TRBV7-9|TRBJ2-1|-
CASSLGVYYPTNEQFF
>TRBV27|TRBJ2-1|-
CASSLEGQVSYNEQFF
>TRBV7-9|TRBJ1-4|TRBD1
CASSPYRGSNEKLFF
>TRBV5-1|TRBJ2-2|-
CASSFTGSNTGELFF
>TRBV4-1|TRBJ1-5|-
CASSQDVMGQPQHF
>TRBV7-8|TRBJ2-5|-
CASSPGGAQYF
>TRBV29-1|TRBJ1-2|-
CSVLQGNYGYTF
>TRBV6-4|TRBJ1-6|-
CASSDGLNSPLHF
>TRBV23-1|TRBJ2-4|-
CASSPENHLAKNIQYF
>TRBV2|TRBJ2-3|-
CASVLTDTQYF
>TRBV24-1|TRBJ2-1|-
CATSDFSPSPYGNEQFF
>TRBV5-1|TRBJ2-5|TRBD1
CASSWLNRGQETQYF
>TRBV19|TRBJ1-2|-
CASSMGYGDHYGYTF
>TRBV9|TRBJ2-7|-
CASSATGSSYEQYF
>TRBV28|TRBJ1-2|TRBD1
CASIDPGGRNYGYTF
>TRBV5-4|TRBJ2-7|TRBD1
CASSRPGTGDEQYF
>TRBV27|TRBJ1-5|-
CASSLSRARGLYF
>TRBV7-9|TRBJ2-5|-
CASSFDTLRETQYF
>TRBV9|TRBJ2-2|-
CASSVGVVTNTGELFF
>TRBV14|TRBJ2-2|TRBD1
CASSVTGWATGELFF
>TRBV9|TRBJ2-7|-
CASSVGGAGYEQYF
>TRBV6-5|TRBJ2-7|TRBD1
CASSSHDRGLEQYF
>TRBV12-3/TRBV12-4|TRBJ1-2|-
CASSWTVINYGYTF
>TRBV9|TRBJ2-1|TRBD1
CASGTGNGNEQFF
>TRBV6-1|TRBJ2-2|TRBD1
CALWDRGSTGELFF
>TRBV13|TRBJ1-2|-
CASSLEVANYGYTF
>TRBV12-3/TRBV12-4|TRBJ2-1|TRBD1
CASSHGLQGDEQFF
>TRBV7-6|TRBJ1-4|TRBD1
CASSHRGAGEKLFF
>TRBV7-6|TRBJ2-1|TRBD2
CASSLESGRAYYNEQFF
>TRBV13|TRBJ2-2|-
CASSPQGRAGELFF
>TRBV25-1|TRBJ2-3|-
CASSVRGTDTQYF
>TRBV13|TRBJ2-7|-
CASSLNIGEQYF
>TRBV6-5|TRBJ2-5|TRBD2
CASSYRGTSGETQYF